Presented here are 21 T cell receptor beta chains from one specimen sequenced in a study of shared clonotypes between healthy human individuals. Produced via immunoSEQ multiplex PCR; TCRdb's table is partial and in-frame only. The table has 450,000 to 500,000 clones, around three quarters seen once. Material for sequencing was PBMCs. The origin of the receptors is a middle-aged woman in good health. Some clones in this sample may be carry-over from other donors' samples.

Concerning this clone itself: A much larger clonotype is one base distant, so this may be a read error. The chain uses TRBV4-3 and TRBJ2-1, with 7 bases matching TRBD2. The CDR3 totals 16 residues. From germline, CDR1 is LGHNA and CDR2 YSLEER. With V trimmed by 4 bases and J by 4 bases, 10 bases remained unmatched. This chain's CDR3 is CASSPLSSGDYNEQFF. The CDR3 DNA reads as TGCGCCAGCAGCCCTCTTTCTAGCGGAGATTACAATGAGCAGTTCTTC.

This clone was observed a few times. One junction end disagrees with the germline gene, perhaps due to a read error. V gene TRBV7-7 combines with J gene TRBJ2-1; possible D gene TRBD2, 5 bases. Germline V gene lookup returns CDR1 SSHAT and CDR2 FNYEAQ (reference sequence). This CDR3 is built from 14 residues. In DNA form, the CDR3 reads TGTGCTAGCAGCCCCGCGGGTGTAGGTAATGAGCAGTTCTTC. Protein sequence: CASSPAGVGNEQFF.

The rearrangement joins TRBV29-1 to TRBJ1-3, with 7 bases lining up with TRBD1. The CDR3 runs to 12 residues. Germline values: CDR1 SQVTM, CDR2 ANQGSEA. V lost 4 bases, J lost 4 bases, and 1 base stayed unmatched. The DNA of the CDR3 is TGCAGCGTTGGGGGACAGGGAAACACCATATATTTT. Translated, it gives CSVGGQGNTIYF.

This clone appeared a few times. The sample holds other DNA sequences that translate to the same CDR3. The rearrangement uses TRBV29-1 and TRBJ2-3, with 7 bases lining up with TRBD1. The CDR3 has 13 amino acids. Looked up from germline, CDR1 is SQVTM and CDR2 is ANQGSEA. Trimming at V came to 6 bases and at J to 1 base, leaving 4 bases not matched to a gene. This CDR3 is CSVRQGGTDTQYF. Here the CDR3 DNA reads TGCAGCGTGCGACAGGGAGGCACAGATACGCAGTATTTT.

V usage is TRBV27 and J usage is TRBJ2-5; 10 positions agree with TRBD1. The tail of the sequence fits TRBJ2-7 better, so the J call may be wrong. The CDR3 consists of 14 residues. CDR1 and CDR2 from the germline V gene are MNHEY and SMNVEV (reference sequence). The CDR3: CASSSTGGPVEQYF. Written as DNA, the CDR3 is TGTGCCAGCAGTTCGACAGGGGGCCCGGTCGAGCAGTACTTC.

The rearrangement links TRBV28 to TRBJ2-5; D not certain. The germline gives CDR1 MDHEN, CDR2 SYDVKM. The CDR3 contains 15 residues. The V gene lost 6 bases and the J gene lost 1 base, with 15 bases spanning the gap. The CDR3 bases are TGTGCCAGCAGGCCCCTAGGCACAACCCAAGAGACCCAGTACTTC. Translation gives CASRPLGTTQETQYF.

The CDR3 here is CASSQTAYEQYF. The CDR3 DNA is TGCGCCAGCAGCCAGACAGCTTACGAGCAGTACTTC. The genes are TRBV5-1 and TRBJ2-7; D is possibly TRBD1 (5 bases). CDR3 size: 12 residues. The V gene lost 4 bases and the J gene lost 4 bases, with 9 bases spanning the gap. From germline, CDR1 is SGHRS and CDR2 YFSETQ.

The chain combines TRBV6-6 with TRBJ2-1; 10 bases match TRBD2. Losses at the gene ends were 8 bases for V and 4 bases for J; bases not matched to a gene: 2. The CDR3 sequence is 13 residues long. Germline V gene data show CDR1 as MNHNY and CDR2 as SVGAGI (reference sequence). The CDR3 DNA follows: TGTGCCAGCGCTAGCGGGGGTTACAATGAGCAGTTCTTC. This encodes CASASGGYNEQFF.

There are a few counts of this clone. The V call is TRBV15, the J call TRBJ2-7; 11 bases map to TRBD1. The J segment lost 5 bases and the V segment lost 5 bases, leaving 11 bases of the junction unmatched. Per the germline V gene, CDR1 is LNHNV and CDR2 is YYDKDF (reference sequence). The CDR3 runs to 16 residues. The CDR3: CATSGIRTGGFHEQYF. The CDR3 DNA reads TGTGCCACCAGCGGAATTAGGACAGGGGGCTTCCACGAGCAGTACTTC.

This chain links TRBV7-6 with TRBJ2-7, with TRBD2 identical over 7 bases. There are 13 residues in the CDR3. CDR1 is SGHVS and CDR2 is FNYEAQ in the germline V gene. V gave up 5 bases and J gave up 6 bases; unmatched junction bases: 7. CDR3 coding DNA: TGTGCCAGCAGCCTACGGGACTATTCCGAGCAGTACTTC. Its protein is CASSLRDYSEQYF.

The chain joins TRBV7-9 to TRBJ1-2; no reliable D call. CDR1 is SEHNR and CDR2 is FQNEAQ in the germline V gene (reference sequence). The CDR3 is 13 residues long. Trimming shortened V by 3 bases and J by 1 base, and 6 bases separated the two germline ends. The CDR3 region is CASSFHSNYGYTF. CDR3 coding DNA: TGTGCCAGCAGCTTTCACAGTAACTATGGCTACACCTTC.

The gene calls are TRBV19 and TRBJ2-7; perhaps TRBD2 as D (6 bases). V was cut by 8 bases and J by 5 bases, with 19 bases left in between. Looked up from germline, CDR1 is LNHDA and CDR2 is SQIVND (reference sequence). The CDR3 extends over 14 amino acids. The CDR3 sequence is CASGGGRFSDEQYF. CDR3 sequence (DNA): TGTGCCAGTGGGGGTGGGAGGTTTTCGGACGAGCAGTACTTC.

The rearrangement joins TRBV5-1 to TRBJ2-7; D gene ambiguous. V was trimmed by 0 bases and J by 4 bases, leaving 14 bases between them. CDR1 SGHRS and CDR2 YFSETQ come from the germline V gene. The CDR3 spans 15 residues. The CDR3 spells CASSLDGSVGYEQYF. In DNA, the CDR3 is TGCGCCAGCAGCTTGGACGGGTCCGTCGGGTACGAGCAGTACTTC. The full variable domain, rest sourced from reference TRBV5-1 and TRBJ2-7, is KAGVTQTPRYLIKTRGQQVTLSCSPISGHRSVSWYQQTPGQGLQFLFEYFSETQRNKGNFPGRFSGRQFSNSRSEMNVSTLELGDSALYLCASSLDGSVGYEQYFGPGTRLTVT.

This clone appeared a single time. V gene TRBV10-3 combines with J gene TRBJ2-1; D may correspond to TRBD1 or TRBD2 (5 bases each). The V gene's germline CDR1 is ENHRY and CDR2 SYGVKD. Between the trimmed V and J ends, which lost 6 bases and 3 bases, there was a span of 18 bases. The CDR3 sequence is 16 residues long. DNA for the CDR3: TGTGCCATCAGGGTGACAGAGGGGAACAGCTACAATGAGCAGTTCTTC. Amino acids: CAIRVTEGNSYNEQFF.

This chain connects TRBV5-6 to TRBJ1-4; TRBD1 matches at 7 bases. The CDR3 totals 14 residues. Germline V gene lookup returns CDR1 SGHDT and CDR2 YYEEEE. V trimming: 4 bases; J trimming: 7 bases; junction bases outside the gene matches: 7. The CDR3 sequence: CASSPTGVGEKLFF. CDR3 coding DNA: TGTGCCAGCAGCCCAACAGGGGTCGGTGAAAAACTGTTTTTT.

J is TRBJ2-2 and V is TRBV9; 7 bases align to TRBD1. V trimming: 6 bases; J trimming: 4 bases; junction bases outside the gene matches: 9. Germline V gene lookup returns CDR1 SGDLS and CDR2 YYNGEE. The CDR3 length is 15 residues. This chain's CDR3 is CASNSDRVATGELFF. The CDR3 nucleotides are TGTGCCAGCAACTCTGACAGGGTAGCCACCGGGGAGCTGTTTTTT.

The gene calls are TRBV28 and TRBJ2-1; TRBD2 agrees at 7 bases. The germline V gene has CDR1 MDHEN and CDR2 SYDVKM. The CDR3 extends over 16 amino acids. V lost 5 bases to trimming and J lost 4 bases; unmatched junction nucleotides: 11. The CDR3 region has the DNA TGTGCCAGCAGTCCCCCGGCTAGCGGACCTTACAATGAGCAGTTCTTC. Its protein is CASSPPASGPYNEQFF. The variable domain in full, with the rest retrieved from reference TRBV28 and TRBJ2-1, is DVKVTQSSRYLVKRTGEKVFLECVQDMDHENMFWYRQDPGLGLRLIYFSYDVKMKEKGDIPEGYSVSREKKERFSLILESASTNQTSMYLCASSPPASGPYNEQFFGPGTRLTVL.

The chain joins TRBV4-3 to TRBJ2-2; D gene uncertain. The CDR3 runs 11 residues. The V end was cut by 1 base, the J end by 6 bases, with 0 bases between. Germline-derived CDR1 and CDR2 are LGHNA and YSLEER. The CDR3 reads CASSQAGELFF. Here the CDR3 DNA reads TGCGCCAGCAGCCAAGCCGGGGAGCTGTTTTTT.

The chain's CDR3 is CASSLEAGRGEQYF. For the CDR3, the DNA is TGCGCCAGCAGCTTGGAGGCAGGGCGCGGCGAGCAGTACTTC. This rearrangement joins TRBV5-1 to TRBJ2-7; the D gene is possibly TRBD1 (5 bases). The germline CDR1 and CDR2 sequences are SGHRS and YFSETQ. The CDR3 loop spans 14 amino acids. The ends were cut back, 0 bases at V and 6 bases at J, with 13 bases in the middle.

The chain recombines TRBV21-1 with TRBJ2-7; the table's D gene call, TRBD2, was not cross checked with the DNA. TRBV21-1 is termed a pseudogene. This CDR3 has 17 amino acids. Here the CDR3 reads CASSKVRGASGTGEQYF. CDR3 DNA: TGTGCCAGCAGCAAAGTCCGAGGGGCTAGCGGGACGGGGGAGCAGTACTTC.

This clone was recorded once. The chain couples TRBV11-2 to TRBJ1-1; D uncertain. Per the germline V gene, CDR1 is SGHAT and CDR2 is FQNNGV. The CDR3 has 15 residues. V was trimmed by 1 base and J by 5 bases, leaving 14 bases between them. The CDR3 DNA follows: TGTGCCAGCAGCTTAGGACGGGGAAGAGGTACTGAAGCTTTCTTT. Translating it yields CASSLGRGRGTEAFF.